This entry describes one T cell receptor beta chain. Its antigen is unknown. A multiplex PCR was run with 60 Vbeta primers and 13 Jbeta primers. Source study methods: In a later analysis, the count reached about 75 million unique TCR beta chains, with 10 million to 11 million shared. Produced via immunoSEQ multiplex PCR; TCRdb's table is partial and in-frame only. V, J and clone size reflect that table, while D and trimming were determined from the DNA. The repertoire holds 200,000 or so clones, with about four fifths as singletons. Looked up from germline, CDR1 is SGHDT and CDR2 is YYEEEE. V dropped 0 bases and J dropped 10 bases, with 17 bases sitting between them. The CDR3 sequence is 15 residues long. Each donor was nominally healthy when sampled (though unrecorded immune exposures were likely). These data belong to a study of cytomegalovirus exposure and HLA in healthy donors. Overall study findings and caveats: The authors later found HLA-associated TCR beta chains more clonally expanded than equally common others.

The chain employs TRBV5-6 and TRBJ1-5, with D perhaps matching TRBD1 (6 bases). The origin of this receptor is a boy aged 5 to 17 in good health and CMV-seronegative. Sequencing was performed on PBMCs. CDR3 in amino acids: CASSLGGREGVPQHF. CDR3 DNA: TGTGCCAGCAGCTTGGGGGGGCGGGAGGGAGTTCCCCAGCATTTT.